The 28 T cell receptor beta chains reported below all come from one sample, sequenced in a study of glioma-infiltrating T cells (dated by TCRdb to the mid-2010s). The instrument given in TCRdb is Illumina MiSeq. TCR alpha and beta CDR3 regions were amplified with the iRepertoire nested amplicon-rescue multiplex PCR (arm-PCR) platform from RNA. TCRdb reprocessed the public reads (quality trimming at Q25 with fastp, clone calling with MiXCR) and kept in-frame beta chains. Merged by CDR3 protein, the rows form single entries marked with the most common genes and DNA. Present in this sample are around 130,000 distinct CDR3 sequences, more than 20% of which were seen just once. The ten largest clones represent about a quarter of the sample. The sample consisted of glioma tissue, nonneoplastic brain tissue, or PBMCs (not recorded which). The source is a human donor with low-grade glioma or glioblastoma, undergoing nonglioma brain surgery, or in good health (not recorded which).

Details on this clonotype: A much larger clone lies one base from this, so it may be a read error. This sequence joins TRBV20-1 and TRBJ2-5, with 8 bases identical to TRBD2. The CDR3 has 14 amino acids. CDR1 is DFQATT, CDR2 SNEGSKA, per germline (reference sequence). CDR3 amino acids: CSAESGGYQGTQYF. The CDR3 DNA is TGCAGTGCCGAGAGCGGGGGCTATCAAGGGACCCAGTACTTC.

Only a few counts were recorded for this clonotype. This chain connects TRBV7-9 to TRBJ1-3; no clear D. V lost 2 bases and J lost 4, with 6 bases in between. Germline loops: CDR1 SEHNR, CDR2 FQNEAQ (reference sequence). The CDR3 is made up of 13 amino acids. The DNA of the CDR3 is TGTGCCAGCAGCTTATCGGCAGGAAACACCATATATTTT. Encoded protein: CASSLSAGNTIYF.

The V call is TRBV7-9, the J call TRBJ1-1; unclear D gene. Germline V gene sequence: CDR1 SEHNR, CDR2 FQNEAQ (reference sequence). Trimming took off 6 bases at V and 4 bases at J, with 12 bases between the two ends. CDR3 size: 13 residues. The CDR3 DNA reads TGTGCCAGCAGTCTGGACGGAGCCACTGAAGCTTTCTTT. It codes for CASSLDGATEAFF.

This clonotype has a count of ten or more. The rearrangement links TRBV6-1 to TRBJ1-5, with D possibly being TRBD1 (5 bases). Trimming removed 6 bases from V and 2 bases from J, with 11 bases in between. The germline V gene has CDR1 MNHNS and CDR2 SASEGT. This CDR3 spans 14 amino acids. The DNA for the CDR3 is TGTGCCAGCAGGATCGGGGCCGGCAATCAGCCCCAGCATTTT. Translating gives CASRIGAGNQPQHF.

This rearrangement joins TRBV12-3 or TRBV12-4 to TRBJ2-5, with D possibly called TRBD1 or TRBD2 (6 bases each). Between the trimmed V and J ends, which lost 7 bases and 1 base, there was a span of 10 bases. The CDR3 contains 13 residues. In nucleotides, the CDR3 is TGTGCCAGCACCCCGGGGGCCCAAGAGACCCAGTACTTC. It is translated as CASTPGAQETQYF.

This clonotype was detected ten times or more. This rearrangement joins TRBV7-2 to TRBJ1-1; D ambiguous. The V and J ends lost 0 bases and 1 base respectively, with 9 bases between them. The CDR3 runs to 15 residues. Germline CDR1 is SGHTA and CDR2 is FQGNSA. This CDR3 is CASSLATLSNTEAFF. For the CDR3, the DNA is TGTGCCAGCAGCTTAGCAACCCTCTCGAACACTGAAGCTTTCTTT.

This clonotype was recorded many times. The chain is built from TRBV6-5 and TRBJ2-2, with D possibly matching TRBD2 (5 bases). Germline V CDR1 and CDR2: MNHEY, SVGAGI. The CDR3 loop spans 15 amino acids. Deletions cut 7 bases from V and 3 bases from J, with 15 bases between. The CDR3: CASTLRGSDTGELFF. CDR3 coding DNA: TGTGCCAGCACCTTACGGGGTAGTGACACCGGGGAGCTGTTTTTT.

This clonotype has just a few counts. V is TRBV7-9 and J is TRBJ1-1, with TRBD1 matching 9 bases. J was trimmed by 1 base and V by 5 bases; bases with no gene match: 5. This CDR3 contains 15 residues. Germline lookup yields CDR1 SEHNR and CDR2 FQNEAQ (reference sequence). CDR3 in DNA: TGTGCCAGCAGCCCGGGACAGGGAGAGAACACTGAAGCTTTCTTT. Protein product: CASSPGQGENTEAFF.

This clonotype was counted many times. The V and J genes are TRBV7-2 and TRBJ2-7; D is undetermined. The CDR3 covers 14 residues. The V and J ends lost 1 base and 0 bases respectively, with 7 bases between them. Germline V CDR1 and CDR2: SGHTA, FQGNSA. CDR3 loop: CASSLERSSYEQYV. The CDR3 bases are TGTGCCAGCAGCTTAGAAAGGAGCTCCTACGAGCAGTACGTC.

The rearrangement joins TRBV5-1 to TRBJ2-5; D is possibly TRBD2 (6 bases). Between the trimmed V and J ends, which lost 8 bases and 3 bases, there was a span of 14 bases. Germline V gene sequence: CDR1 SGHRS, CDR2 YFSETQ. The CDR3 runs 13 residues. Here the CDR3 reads CASSKDYKETQYF. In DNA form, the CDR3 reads TGCGCCAGTAGCAAGGACTATAAAGAGACCCAGTACTTC.

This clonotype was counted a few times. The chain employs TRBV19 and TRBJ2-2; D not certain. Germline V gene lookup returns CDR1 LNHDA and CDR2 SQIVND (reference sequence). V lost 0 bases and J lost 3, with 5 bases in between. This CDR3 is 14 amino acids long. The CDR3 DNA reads TGTGCCAGTAGTATAGACTGGGACACCGGGGAGCTGTTTTTT. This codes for CASSIDWDTGELFF.

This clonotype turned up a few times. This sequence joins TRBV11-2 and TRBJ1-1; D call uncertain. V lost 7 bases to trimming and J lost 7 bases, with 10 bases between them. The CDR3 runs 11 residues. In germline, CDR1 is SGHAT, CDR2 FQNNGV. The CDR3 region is CASTASYEAFF. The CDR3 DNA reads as TGTGCCAGCACCGCCTCTTATGAAGCTTTCTTT.

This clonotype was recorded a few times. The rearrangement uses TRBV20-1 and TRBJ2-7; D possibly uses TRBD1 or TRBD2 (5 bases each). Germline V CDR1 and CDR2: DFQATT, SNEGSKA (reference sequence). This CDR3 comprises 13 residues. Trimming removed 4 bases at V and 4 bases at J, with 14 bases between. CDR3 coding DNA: TGCAGTGCTAAGTCCGTCGAGGGGTACGAGCAGTACGTC. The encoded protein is CSAKSVEGYEQYV.

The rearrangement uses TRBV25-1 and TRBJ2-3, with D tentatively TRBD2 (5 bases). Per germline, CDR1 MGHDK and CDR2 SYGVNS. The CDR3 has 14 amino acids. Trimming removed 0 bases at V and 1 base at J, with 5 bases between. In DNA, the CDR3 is TGTGCCAGCAGTGAATACGGGGGCACAGATACGCAGTATTTT. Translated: CASSEYGGTDTQYF.

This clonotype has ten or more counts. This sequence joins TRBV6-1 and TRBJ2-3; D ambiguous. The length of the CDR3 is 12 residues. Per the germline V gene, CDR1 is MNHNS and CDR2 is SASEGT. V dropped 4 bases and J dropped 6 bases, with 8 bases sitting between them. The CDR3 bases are TGTGCCAGCAGTGGGACGTCCGATACGCAGTATTTT. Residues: CASSGTSDTQYF.

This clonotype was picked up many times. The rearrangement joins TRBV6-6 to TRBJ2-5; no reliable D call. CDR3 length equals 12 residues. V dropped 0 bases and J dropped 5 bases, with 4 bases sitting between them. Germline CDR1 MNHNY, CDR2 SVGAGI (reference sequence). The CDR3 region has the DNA TGTGCCAGCAGTTACTCTGGGGAGACCCAGTACTTC. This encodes CASSYSGETQYF.

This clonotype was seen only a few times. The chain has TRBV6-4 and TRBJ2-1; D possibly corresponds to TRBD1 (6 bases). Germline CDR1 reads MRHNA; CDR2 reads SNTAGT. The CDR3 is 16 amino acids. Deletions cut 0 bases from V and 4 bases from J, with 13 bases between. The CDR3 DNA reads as TGTGCCAGCAGTGACTCAAGCCTAGGGGGATACAATGAGCAGTTCTTC. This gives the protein CASSDSSLGGYNEQFF.

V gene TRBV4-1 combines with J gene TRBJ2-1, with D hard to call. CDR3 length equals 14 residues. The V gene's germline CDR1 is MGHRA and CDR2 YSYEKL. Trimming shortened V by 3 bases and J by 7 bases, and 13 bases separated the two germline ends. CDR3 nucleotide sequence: TGCGCCAGCAGCCAGGACCCTCGTAGAAATGAGCAGTTCTTC. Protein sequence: CASSQDPRRNEQFF.

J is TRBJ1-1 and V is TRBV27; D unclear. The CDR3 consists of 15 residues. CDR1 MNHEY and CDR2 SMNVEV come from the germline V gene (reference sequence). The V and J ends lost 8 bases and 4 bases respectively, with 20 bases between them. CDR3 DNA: TGTGCCAGCGGGCCTCTAGGACGGAGATCCACTGAAGCTTTCTTT. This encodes CASGPLGRRSTEAFF.

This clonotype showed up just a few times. The CDR3 region is CSARADPNEKLFF. The CDR3 DNA reads as TGCAGTGCTAGAGCTGATCCCAATGAAAAACTGTTTTTT. The rearrangement joins TRBV20-1 to TRBJ1-4; D unresolved. V dropped 1 base and J dropped 5 bases, with 8 bases sitting between them. Germline V lookup: CDR1 DFQATT, CDR2 SNEGSKA (reference sequence). The CDR3 covers 13 residues.

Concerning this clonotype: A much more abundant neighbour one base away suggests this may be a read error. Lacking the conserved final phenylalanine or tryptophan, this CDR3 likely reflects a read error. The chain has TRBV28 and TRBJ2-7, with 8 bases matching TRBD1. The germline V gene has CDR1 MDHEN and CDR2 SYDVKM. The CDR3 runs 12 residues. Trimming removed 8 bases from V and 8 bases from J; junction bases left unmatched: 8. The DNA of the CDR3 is TGTGCCAGCGCTAGGACAGGGTTCCAGCAGTACATC. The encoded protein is CASARTGFQQYI.

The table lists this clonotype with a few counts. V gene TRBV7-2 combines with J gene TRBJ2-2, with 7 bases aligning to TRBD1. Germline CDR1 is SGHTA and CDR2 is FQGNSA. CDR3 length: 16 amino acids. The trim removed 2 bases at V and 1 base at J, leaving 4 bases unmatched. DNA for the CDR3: TGTGCCAGCAGCTTAAGGGACAGCCGGAACACCGGGGAGCTGTTTTTT. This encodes CASSLRDSRNTGELFF.

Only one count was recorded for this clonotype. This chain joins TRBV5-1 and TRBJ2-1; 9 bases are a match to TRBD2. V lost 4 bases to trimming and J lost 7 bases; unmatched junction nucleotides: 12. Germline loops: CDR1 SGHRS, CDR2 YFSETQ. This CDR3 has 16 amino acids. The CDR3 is CASSHLGRGGRNEQFF. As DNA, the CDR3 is TGCGCCAGCAGCCACCTCGGGCGGGGGGGCCGAAATGAGCAGTTCTTC. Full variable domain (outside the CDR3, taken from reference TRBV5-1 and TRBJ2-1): KAGVTQTPRYLIKTRGQQVTLSCSPISGHRSVSWYQQTPGQGLQFLFEYFSETQRNKGNFPGRFSGRQFSNSRSEMNVSTLELGDSALYLCASSHLGRGGRNEQFFGPGTRLTVL.

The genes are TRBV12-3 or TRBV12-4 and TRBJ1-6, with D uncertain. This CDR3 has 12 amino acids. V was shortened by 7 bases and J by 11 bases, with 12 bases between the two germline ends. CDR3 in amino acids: CASTGPGAPLHF. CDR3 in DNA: TGTGCCAGCACCGGACCCGGGGCACCCCTCCACTTT.

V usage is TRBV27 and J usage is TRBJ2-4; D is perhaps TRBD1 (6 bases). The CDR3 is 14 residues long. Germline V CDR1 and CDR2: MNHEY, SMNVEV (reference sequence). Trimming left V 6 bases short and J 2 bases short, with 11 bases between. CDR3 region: CASRPTGSKNIQYF. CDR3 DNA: TGTGCCAGCAGACCTACAGGGTCCAAAAACATTCAGTACTTC.

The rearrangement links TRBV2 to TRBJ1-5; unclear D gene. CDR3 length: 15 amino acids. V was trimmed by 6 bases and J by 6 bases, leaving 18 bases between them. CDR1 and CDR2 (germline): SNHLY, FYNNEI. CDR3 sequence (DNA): TGTGCCAGCAGCGAAAGCACAGCCTTCAGTCAGCCCCAGCATTTT. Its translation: CASSESTAFSQPQHF.

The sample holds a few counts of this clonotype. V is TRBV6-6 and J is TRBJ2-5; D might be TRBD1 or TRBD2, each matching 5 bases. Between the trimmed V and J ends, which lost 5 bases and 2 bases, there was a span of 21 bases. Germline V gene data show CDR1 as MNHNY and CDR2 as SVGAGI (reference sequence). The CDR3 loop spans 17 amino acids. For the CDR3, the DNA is TGTGCCAGCAGTCCTACGGGACCAAGGGGTGGTCAAGAGACCCAGTACTTC. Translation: CASSPTGPRGGQETQYF.

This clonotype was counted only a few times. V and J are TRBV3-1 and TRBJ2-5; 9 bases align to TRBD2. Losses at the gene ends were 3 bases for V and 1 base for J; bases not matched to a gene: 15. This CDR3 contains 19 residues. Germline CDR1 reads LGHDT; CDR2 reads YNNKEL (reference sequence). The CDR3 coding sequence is TGTGCCAGCAGCCAGGAACCTAGAAGAGCGGGGGGCGGCCAAGAGACCCAGTACTTC. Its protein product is CASSQEPRRAGGGQETQYF.